This paragraph covers one T cell receptor beta chain sequence. As yet, its antigen is unknown. Alongside a J-beta primer mix, a sample-barcoded 5' primer served in a second PCR lasting about 7 to 11 cycles. CDR3-containing paired-end reads numbered at least 2.5 million in each sample. TCRdb used MiXCR to reprocess the 5' RACE reads, holding one entry per CDR3 protein. Among about 1.1 million distinct CDR3 sequences listed, around two fifths were seen once. This record comes from a study of blood T cells in healthy people across ages. Overall study: Per two T cells, template switching captured roughly one barcoded beta molecule. Study-level findings and limits: CMV infection status of these donors was not known.

This CDR3 comprises 18 residues. V was clipped by 0 bases and J by 4 bases, with 20 bases between them. Looked up from germline, CDR1 is KGHSH and CDR2 is LQKENI. The study drew donors from healthy Caucasian individuals in Russia aged roughly 6 to 90. The sequencing input was blood. The chain couples TRBV18 to TRBJ2-3; D remains ambiguous. The clonotype was recovered from a man between 18 and 35 years old in good health. CDR3 region: CASSPPSGDSIIADTQYF. The DNA for the CDR3 is TGTGCCAGCTCACCACCGTCCGGAGATAGTATCATTGCAGATACGCAGTATTTT.